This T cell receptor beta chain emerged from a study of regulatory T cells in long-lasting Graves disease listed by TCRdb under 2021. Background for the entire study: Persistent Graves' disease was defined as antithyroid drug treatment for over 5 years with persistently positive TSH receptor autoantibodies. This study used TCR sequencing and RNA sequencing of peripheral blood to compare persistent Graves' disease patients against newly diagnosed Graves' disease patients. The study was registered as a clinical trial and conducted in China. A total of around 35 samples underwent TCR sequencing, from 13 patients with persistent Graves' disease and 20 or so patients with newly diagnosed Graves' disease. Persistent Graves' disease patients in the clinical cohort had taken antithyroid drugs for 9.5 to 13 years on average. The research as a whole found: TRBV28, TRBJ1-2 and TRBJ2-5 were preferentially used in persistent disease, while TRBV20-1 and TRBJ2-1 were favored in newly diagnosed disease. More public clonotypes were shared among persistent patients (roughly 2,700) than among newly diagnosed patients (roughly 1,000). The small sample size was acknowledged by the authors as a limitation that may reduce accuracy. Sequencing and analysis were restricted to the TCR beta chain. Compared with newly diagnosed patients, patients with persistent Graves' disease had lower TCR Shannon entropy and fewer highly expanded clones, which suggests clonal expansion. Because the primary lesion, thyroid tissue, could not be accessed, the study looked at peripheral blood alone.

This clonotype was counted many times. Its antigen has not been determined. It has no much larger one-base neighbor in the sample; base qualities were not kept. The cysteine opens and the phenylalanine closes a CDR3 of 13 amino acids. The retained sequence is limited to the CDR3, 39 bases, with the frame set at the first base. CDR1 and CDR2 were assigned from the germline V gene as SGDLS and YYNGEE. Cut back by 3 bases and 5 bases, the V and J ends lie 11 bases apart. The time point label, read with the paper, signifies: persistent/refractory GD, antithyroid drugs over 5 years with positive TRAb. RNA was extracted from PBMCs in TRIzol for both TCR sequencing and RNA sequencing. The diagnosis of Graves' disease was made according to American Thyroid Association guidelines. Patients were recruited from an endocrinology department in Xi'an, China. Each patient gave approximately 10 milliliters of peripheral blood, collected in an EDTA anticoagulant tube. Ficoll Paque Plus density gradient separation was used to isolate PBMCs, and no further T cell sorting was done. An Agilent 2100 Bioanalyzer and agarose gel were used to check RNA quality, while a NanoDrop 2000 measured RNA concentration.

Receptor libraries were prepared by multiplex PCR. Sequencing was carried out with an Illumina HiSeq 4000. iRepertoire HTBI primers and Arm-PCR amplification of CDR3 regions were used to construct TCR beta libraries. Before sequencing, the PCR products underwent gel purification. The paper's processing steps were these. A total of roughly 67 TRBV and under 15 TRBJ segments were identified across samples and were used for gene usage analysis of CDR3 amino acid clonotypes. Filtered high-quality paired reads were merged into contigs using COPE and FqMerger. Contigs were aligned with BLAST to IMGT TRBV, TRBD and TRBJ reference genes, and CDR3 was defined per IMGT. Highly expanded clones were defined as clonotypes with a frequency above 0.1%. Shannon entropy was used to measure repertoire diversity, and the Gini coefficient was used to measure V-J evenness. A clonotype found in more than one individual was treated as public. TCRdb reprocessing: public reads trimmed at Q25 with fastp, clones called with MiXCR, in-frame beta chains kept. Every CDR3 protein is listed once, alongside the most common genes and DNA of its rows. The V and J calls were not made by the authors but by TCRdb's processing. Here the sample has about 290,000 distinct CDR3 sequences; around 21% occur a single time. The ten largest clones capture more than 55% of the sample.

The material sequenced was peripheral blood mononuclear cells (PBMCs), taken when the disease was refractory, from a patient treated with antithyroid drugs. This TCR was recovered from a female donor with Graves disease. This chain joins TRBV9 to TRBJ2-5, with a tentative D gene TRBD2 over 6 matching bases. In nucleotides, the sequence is TGTGCCAGCAGCGGCGGGACTCAGGAGACCCAGTACTTC. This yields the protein CASSGGTQETQYF.